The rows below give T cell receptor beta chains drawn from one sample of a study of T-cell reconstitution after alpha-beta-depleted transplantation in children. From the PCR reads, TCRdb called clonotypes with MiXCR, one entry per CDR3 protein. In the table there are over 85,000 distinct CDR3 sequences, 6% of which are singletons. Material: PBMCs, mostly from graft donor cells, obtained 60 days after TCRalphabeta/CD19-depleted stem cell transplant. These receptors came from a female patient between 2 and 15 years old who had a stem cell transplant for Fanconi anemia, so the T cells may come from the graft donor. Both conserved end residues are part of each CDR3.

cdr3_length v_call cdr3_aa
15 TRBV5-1 CASSLAGTSDSPLHF
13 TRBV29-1 CSAGQGESQPQHF
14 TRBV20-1 CSAPPAGPGNTIYF
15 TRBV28 CASSVSSFLTYEQYF
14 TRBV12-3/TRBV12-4 CASGTSGPHNEQFF
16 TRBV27 CASSPRTAGGANVLTF
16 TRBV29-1 CSVEGDSGGATDTQYF
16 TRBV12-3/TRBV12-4 CASSPLGSGAKNIQYF
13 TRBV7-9 CASSFNSAYEQYF
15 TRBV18 CASSQGAGQFYGYTF
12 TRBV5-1 CASSRPAGELFF
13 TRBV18 CASSPHPGSEQYF
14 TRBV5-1 CASTGQGGTGELFF
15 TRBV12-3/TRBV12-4 CASSTLWRLQETQYF
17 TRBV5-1 CASSLVTTRRGSYEQYF
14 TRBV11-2 CASSLLAATDTQYF
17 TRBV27 CASSIGLAGVIYNEQFF
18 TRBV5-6 CASSLMSSGGAGGETQYF
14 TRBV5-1 CASSPGLAPYEQYF
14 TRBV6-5 CASSYGVGVGEQFF
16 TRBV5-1 CASSPGLAGPPDTQYF
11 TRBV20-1 CSATRADTQYF
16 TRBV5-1 CASSLASRPSNTEAFF
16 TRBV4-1 CASSQDPGQGAHEQYF
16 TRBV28 CASTNRLGKGQETQYF
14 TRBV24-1 CATSEGGGTDTQYF
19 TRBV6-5 CASSYTTTPGLAKSNEQFF
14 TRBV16 CASSQWTGQETQYF
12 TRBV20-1 CSARDGVEPQHF
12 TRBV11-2 CASSSLGLTQYF
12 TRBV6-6 CASSRGSHEQYF
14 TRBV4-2 CASSQGRGPYEQYF
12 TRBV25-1 CASTRRGTEAFF
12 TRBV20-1 CSAPRVFNEQFF
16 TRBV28 CASSPPDREGVYGYTF
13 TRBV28 CASSLIVRETQYF
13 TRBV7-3 CASSTLAADTQYF
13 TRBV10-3 CAIWDRGYNEQFF
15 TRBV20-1 CSARDVRTNTGELFF
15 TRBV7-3 CASSLIYTGQDEQFF